Following are 6 T cell receptor beta chains from one sample sequenced in a study of cytomegalovirus exposure and HLA in healthy donors. With 60 Vbeta and 13 Jbeta primers, the PCR was carried out. Sequencing used immunoSEQ multiplex PCR; TCRdb keeps in-frame clones, though not all of them. The table lists more than 150,000 clones, 80% to 90% of them singletons. The sample taken for sequencing was PBMCs. The source of these receptors is a man aged 18 to 29 in good health and CMV-seropositive.

The chain joins TRBV12-1 to TRBJ2-7; the table's D call of TRBD2 was not tested on the DNA. TRBV12-1 is a pseudogene segment. The CDR3 is 15 residues long. CDR3 in DNA: TGTGCCAGCATGTACCCAGCGGGGGGCCTCGGCGAGCAGTACTTC. The encoded protein is CASMYPAGGLGEQYF.

This clone was recorded only once. This chain joins TRBV2 and TRBJ1-2; TRBD1 matches 7 bases. Per germline, CDR1 SNHLY and CDR2 FYNNEI. This CDR3 spans 14 amino acids. V shed 5 bases and J 4 bases; nucleotides not matched to a gene: 7. CDR3 loop: CASSPEQGTYGYTF. The CDR3 nucleotides read TGTGCCAGCAGTCCGGAACAGGGGACCTATGGCTACACCTTC.

This rearrangement joins TRBV19 to TRBJ2-1; 8 positions match TRBD1. Germline trimming cut 9 bases from V and 4 bases from J; bases unmatched to any gene: 11. Germline-derived CDR1 and CDR2 are LNHDA and SQIVND (reference sequence). CDR3 length: 15 amino acids. This chain's CDR3 is CASKYAGTGYNEQFF. For the CDR3, the DNA is TGTGCCAGCAAATACGCCGGGACAGGTTACAATGAGCAGTTCTTC.

In nucleotides, the CDR3 is TGTGCCAGCTCTCAACAGGGGGATTCTGGAAACACCATATATTTT. Amino acids: CASSQQGDSGNTIYF. The chain couples TRBV18 to TRBJ1-3; 8 positions agree with TRBD1. Germline V gene data show CDR1 as KGHSH and CDR2 as LQKENI. With 6 bases clipped from V and 1 base from J, the junction kept 5 bases outside the gene matches. The CDR3 runs to 15 residues.

The chain combines TRBV7-9 with TRBJ1-1, with D uncertain. Per the germline V gene, CDR1 is SEHNR and CDR2 is FQNEAQ (reference sequence). This CDR3 has 13 residues. V was clipped by 1 base and J by 0 bases, with 3 bases between them. The CDR3 sequence is CASSLVVNTEAFF. Written as DNA, the CDR3 is TGTGCCAGCAGCTTAGTAGTGAACACTGAAGCTTTCTTT.

The sample holds one count of this clone. This chain links TRBV13 with TRBJ2-5, with a possible D match to TRBD2 (6 bases). V was shortened by 0 bases and J by 1 base, with 9 bases between the two germline ends. This CDR3 is 15 amino acids long. Germline lookup yields CDR1 PRHDT and CDR2 FYEKMQ (reference sequence). The DNA for the CDR3 is TGTGCCAGCAGCTTAGGGGCGGGGCTCCAAGAGACCCAGTACTTC. Amino acids: CASSLGAGLQETQYF. The complete variable domain, with remaining parts taken from reference TRBV13 and TRBJ2-5, reads AAGVIQSPRHLIKEKRETATLKCYPIPRHDTVYWYQQGPGQDPQFLISFYEKMQSDKGSIPDRFSAQQFSDYHSELNMSSLELGDSALYFCASSLGAGLQETQYFGPGTRLLVL.